This record covers a single T cell receptor beta chain. This record comes from a study of post-analysis software for immune sequencing data. Every TCR beta cDNA library bore unique molecular identifiers. Using its own MiXCR run on the PCR reads, TCRdb lists one record per CDR3 protein. Of hundreds of thousands of distinct CDR3 sequences detected, approximately 60% appear once; the ten largest clones hold around 11%. This TCR derives from a girl aged 2-10 years with multiple sclerosis. The sample comprised blood.

CDR3 sequence: CASSVDGEEETQYF. The DNA for the CDR3 is TGTGCCAGCAGCGTAGACGGGGAGGAAGAGACCCAGTACTTC. The chain uses TRBV9 and TRBJ2-5, with D maybe TRBD2 (6 bases). The germline gives CDR1 SGDLS, CDR2 YYNGEE. With 0 bases removed from V and 3 bases from J, the gap between germline ends came to 9 bases. This CDR3 has 14 residues.